These T cell receptor beta chains were read from a single sample in a study of shared clonotypes between healthy human individuals. TCRdb keeps only in-frame clones here, not all; method: immunoSEQ multiplex PCR. The sample carries some 470,000 clones, approximately 80% recorded once. The sample consisted of PBMCs. Receptor source: a woman aged 40-49 years in good health. Some clones in this sample may be carry-over from other donors' samples. The CDR3 runs from the conserved cysteine through the conserved F or W. The D gene is left open where the match is weak. Clone size is shown for a subset of rows, as once, few, many or a class of expanded clone.

d_call	v_call	j_call	clone_size	cdr3_nt	cdr3_aa
-	TRBV6-4	TRBJ2-1	many	TGTGCCAGCAGTGAGGACTCCTACAATGAGCAGTTCTTC	CASSEDSYNEQFF
TRBD1	TRBV2	TRBJ1-4	-	TGTGCCAGCAAACAAACAGGGGGGAGTGAAAAACTGTTTTTT	CASKQTGGSEKLFF
-	TRBV19	TRBJ1-1	-	TGTGCCAGTAGTAGTGGGGTTACTGAAGCTTTCTTT	CASSSGVTEAFF
-	TRBV7-3	TRBJ2-7	-	TGTGCCAGCAGCTTAACAGGAGCGCGGGAGCAGTACTTC	CASSLTGAREQYF
-	TRBV27	TRBJ2-1	-	TGTGCCAGCAGCTCGACTTCTTTAGAGCAGTTCTTC	CASSSTSLEQFF
-	TRBV29-1	TRBJ1-5	-	TGCAGCGTTGTTCCTGGCGGGGTAGATCAGCCCCAGCATTTT	CSVVPGGVDQPQHF
-	TRBV30	TRBJ1-4	-	TGTGCCTGGAGAAACCTTAATGAAAAACTGTTTTTT	CAWRNLNEKLFF
-	TRBV7-8	TRBJ1-5	-	TGTGCCAGCAGCTTTCAGATTAGCAATCAGCCCCAGCATTTT	CASSFQISNQPQHF
-	TRBV11-3	TRBJ2-1	once	TGTGCCAGCAGCTTAGGGACTACCATCGATGAGCAGTTCTTC	CASSLGTTIDEQFF
-	TRBV5-6	TRBJ2-1	-	TGTGCCAGCAGCTTTAGGGCAGGAGTCTACAATGAGCAGTTCTTC	CASSFRAGVYNEQFF
TRBD2	TRBV18	TRBJ2-1	-	TGTGCCAGCTCCCCCGGACTAGCGGGACCGACTGAGCAGTTCTTC	CASSPGLAGPTEQFF
-	TRBV5-1	TRBJ1-1	-	TGCGCCAGCAGCTTGGACCTGACAGGGAACACTGAAGCTTTCTTT	CASSLDLTGNTEAFF
TRBD1	TRBV4-2	TRBJ1-2	-	TGTGCCAGCAGCAAAATCGGGACAGACTATGGCTACACCTTC	CASSKIGTDYGYTF
-	TRBV20-1	TRBJ2-1	-	TGCAGTGCTAGAGTTGTCAATGAGCAGTTCTTC	CSARVVNEQFF
-	TRBV5-6	TRBJ2-3	-	TGTGCCAGTGGCAGGGGAAGCACAGATACGCAGTATTTT	CASGRGSTDTQYF
-	TRBV28	TRBJ1-4	-	TGTGCCAGCAGTCACAGGGAATCAACTAATGAAAAACTGTTTTTT	CASSHRESTNEKLFF
-	TRBV6-1	TRBJ1-1	-	TGTGCCAGCAGTGATTATAACACTGAAGCTTTCTTT	CASSDYNTEAFF
TRBD2	TRBV28	TRBJ2-2	-	TGTGCCAGCAGTTTACCCAGCGGGAGAGAGTATACCGGGGAGCTGTTTTTT	CASSLPSGREYTGELFF
-	TRBV28	TRBJ2-7	-	TGTGCCAGCAGCCCCATTACTCAGGCTACCTACGAGCAGTACTTC	CASSPITQATYEQYF
-	TRBV5-1	TRBJ2-3	-	TGCGCCAGCAGCTTGTTGGGGACCACAGATACGCAGTATTTT	CASSLLGTTDTQYF
TRBD2	TRBV7-7	TRBJ2-3	-	TGTGCCAGCAGCGCCGGCCGGACTAGCGGACGCACAGATACGCAGTATTTT	CASSAGRTSGRTDTQYF
-	TRBV28	TRBJ1-2	-	TGTGCCAGCAGTTTGGCACAGAACTATGGCTACACCTTC	CASSLAQNYGYTF
TRBD2	TRBV4-1	TRBJ2-5	-	TGCGCCAGCAGCCAAAGACTAGCGGGAGGGATGGAGACCCAGTACTTC	CASSQRLAGGMETQYF
-	TRBV7-8	TRBJ2-2	-	TGTGCCAGCAGCTTAGCAACTGGGACCGTTGCTGGCGGGGAGCTGTTTTTT	CASSLATGTVAGGELFF
TRBD2	TRBV2	TRBJ2-2	-	TGTGCCAGCAAGACGGGACTAGCGGGGAACACCGGGGAGCTGTTTTTT	CASKTGLAGNTGELFF
TRBD2	TRBV25-1	TRBJ2-1	-	TGTGCCAGCAGTGGTCTGACTAGCGGGAGGGCCCATGAGCAGTTCTTC	CASSGLTSGRAHEQFF
TRBD1	TRBV6-6	TRBJ1-2	-	TGTGCCAGCAGGTCCGACAGGGGCTACTATGGCCACACCTTC	CASRSDRGYYGHTF
TRBD1	TRBV27	TRBJ2-1	-	TGTGCCAGCAGACCCAACCGTTTGGGTACAGGGGCAGGCTCCTACAATGAGCAGTTCTTC	CASRPNRLGTGAGSYNEQFF